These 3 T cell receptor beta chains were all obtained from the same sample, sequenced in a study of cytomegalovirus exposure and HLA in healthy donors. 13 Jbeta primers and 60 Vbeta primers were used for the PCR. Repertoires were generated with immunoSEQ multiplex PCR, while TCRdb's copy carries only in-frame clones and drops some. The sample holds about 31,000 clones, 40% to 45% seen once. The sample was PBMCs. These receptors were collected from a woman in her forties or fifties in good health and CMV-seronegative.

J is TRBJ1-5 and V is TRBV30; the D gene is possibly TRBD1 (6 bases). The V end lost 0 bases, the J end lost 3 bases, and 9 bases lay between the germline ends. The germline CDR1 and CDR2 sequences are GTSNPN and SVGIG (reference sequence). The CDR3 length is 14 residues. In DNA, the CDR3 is TGTGCCTGGAGTGTAAACAGGGTCAATCAGCCCCAGCATTTT. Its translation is CAWSVNRVNQPQHF.

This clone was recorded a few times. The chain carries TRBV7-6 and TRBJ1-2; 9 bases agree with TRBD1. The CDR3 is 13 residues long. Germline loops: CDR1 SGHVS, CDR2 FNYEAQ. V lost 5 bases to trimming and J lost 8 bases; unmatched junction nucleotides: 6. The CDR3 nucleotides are TGTGCCAGCAGCCTAGGGGGACAGGGCGGCTACACCTTC. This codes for CASSLGGQGGYTF.

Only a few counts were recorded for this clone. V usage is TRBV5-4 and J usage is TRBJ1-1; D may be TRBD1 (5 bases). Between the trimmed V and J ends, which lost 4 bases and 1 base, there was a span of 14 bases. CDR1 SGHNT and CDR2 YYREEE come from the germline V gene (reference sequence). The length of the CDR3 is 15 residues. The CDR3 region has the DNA TGTGCCAGCAGCCCCCTCCCGGACAAGAACACTGAAGCTTTCTTT. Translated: CASSPLPDKNTEAFF.